The next 7 T cell receptor beta chains were all read from a single sample in a study of T cell changes during pregnancy in multiple sclerosis. Generated by immunoSEQ multiplex PCR, the TCRdb table keeps only in-frame clones and is missing some. The table includes about 44,000 clones, around 92% detected once. The sequencing here drew on CD4+ T cells from peripheral blood mononuclear cells, taken in the third trimester of pregnancy. These receptor sequences come from a female donor with multiple sclerosis, enrolled in a pregnancy study.

The chain joins TRBV11-3 to TRBJ2-1, with TRBD2 matching 9 bases. Germline lookup yields CDR1 SGHNT and CDR2 YENEEA. CDR3 length equals 14 residues. The J segment lost 5 bases and the V segment lost 5 bases, leaving 4 bases of the junction unmatched. CDR3 loop: CASSRTSADNEQFF. CDR3 bases: TGTGCCAGCAGCCGGACTAGCGCAGACAATGAGCAGTTCTTC. Filled out from reference TRBV11-3 and TRBJ2-1, the complete variable domain reads EAGVVQSPRYKIIEKKQPVAFWCNPISGHNTLYWYLQNLGQGPELLIRYENEEAVDDSQLPKDRFSAERLKGVDSTLKIQPAELGDSAVYLCASSRTSADNEQFFGPGTRLTVL.

V gene TRBV6-5 combines with J gene TRBJ1-4, with TRBD1 identical over 9 bases. Germline V CDR1 and CDR2: MNHEY, SVGAGI. With V trimmed by 1 base and J by 7 bases, 7 bases remained unmatched. The CDR3 extends over 16 amino acids. The CDR3 nucleotides are TGTGCCAGCAGTTACTGGGGGACAGGGAGGTCTGAAAAACTGTTTTTT. Its translation: CASSYWGTGRSEKLFF.

This clone showed up just once. The J gene is TRBJ2-6, the V gene TRBV19; 13 bases are shared with TRBD2. CDR3 length: 19 residues. V lost 1 base to trimming and J lost 3 bases; unmatched junction nucleotides: 6. Germline CDR1 and CDR2: LNHDA and SQIVND (reference sequence). CDR3 nucleotides: TGTGCCAGTAGTATAGGGGGAGGACTAGCGGGAGTTGGGGCCAACGTCCTGACTTTC. It is translated as CASSIGGGLAGVGANVLTF.

The chain combines TRBV19 with TRBJ1-2; D possibly corresponds to TRBD1 (5 bases). This CDR3 spans 14 amino acids. The V end was cut by 4 bases, the J end by 2 bases, with 11 bases between. The V gene's germline CDR1 is LNHDA and CDR2 SQIVND (reference sequence). The CDR3 DNA follows: TGTGCCAGTAGTAGGGGGGGAGTCAACTATGGCTACACCTTC. Protein sequence: CASSRGGVNYGYTF.

This chain uses TRBV5-5 with TRBJ2-1; the match to TRBD1 covers 7 bases. CDR1 is SGHKS and CDR2 is YYEKEE in the germline V gene (reference sequence). V dropped 0 bases and J dropped 8; count of bases not matched to a gene: 8. The CDR3 has 15 amino acids. CDR3 bases: TGTGCCAGCAGCTTGGATACAGGGGACCTTTATGAGCAGTTCTTC. Translating gives CASSLDTGDLYEQFF.

This chain links TRBV7-2 with TRBJ2-3; D might be TRBD2 (6 bases). Germline V gene data show CDR1 as SGHTA and CDR2 as FQGNSA. Trimming cost V 1 base and J 6 bases, with 14 bases left between them. The CDR3 is 15 residues long. The CDR3 here is CASSLDGGAGDTQYF. The DNA of the CDR3 is TGTGCCAGCAGCTTAGACGGCGGGGCGGGGGATACGCAGTATTTT.

The V and J genes are TRBV4-3 and TRBJ2-2, with TRBD2 matching over 9 bases. The CDR3 runs to 17 residues. Germline V gene lookup returns CDR1 LGHNA and CDR2 YSLEER. V shed 4 bases, J shed 0 bases, and the junction held 6 bases outside the gene matches. This CDR3 reads CASSPKTSGANTGELFF. CDR3 coding DNA: TGCGCCAGCAGCCCGAAGACTAGCGGAGCGAACACCGGGGAGCTGTTTTTT.